This T cell receptor (beta chain) comes out of a study of Graves' ophthalmopathy and Graves' hyperthyroidism. RNA transcripts were the source from which TCR beta CDR3 regions were amplified. First-round RT-PCR used HTBI primers; second-round multiplex PCR followed. TCRdb redid the calling of the multiplex PCR reads with MiXCR, one entry per CDR3 protein. The sample has a few hundred thousand distinct CDR3 sequences; 15% to 17% are singletons. Trimming at V came to 7 bases and at J to 2 bases, leaving 10 bases not matched to a gene. The CDR3 is made up of 16 amino acids. The sequence was collected from a young woman with stable Graves' hyperthyroidism. Sequenced: peripheral blood. The chain uses TRBV12-3 or TRBV12-4 and TRBJ2-5; TRBD2 aligns across 10 bases. The CDR3 DNA follows: TGTGCCAGCAACCTCGGGGTAGCGGGGGGACAAGAGACCCAGTACTTC. It is translated as CASNLGVAGGQETQYF.